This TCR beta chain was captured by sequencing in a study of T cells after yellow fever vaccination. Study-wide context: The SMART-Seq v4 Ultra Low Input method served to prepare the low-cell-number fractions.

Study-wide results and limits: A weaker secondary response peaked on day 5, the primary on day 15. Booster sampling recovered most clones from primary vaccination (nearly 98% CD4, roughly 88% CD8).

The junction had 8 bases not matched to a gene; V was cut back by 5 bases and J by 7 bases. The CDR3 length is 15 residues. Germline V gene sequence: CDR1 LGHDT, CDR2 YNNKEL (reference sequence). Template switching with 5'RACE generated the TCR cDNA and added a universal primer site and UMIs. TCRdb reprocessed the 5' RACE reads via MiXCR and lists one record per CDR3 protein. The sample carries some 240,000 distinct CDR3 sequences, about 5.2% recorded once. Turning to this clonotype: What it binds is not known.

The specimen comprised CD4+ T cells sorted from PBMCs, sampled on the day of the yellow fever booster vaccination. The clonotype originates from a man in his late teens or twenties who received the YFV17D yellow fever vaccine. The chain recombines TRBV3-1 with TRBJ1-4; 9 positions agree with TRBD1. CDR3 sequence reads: CASSRRTGDGEKLFF. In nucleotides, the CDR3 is TGTGCCAGCAGCAGACGGACAGGGGACGGTGAAAAACTGTTTTTT.